Listed below are T cell receptor beta chains from one sample, sequenced in a study of T cells after posttransplantation cyclophosphamide. The protocol was immunoSEQ multiplex PCR, while the TCRdb copy is restricted to in-frame clones and leaves out a portion. This sample carries some 4,500 clones, around 55% of them seen once, and the ten largest clones take approximately 16%. Sequencing input: memory CD8+ T cells sorted from blood. The receptors shown here come from an older woman in good health, CMV-negative, and a related stem cell transplant donor. Each CDR3 is given with its conserved first and last residue. The D gene is left open where the match is weak. Size is omitted from some rows. Given values are once, few, many or a class for expanded clones.

j_call v_call clone_size d_call cdr3_aa cdr3_nt
TRBJ1-1 TRBV20-1 few . CSARSGVLFF TGCAGTGCTAGATCAGGGGTCCTATTCTTT
TRBJ2-7 TRBV7-3 . TRBD2 CASSLVGGPVDEQYF TGTGCCAGCAGCTTAGTGGGAGGGCCGGTTGACGAGCAGTACTTC
TRBJ2-3 TRBV5-6 . . CASSLQVDTQYF TGTGCCAGCAGCCTGCAGGTTGATACGCAGTATTTT
TRBJ2-7 TRBV13 . . CASSWRGATREQYF TGTGCCAGCAGCTGGCGCGGAGCGACTCGCGAGCAGTACTTC
TRBJ2-1 TRBV29-1 . . CSVDIRGWLFF TGCAGCGTTGACATTAGAGGGTGGTTATTCTTC
TRBJ1-2 TRBV7-9 . . CASSSTTSGTFNYGYTF TGTGCCAGCAGCTCCACGACCTCCGGGACATTTAACTATGGCTACACCTTC
TRBJ2-1 TRBV5-6 . TRBD2 CASSGGGLGLYNEQFF TGTGCCAGCAGCGGGGGTGGACTAGGACTCTACAATGAGCAGTTCTTC
TRBJ2-7 TRBV21-1 . . CASSKKRTVGGYEQYF TGTGCCAGCAGCAAAAAAAGGACAGTAGGAGGCTACGAGCAGTACTTC
TRBJ2-1 TRBV11-1 . TRBD2 CASSPGLAGVFTYNEQFF TGTGCCAGCAGCCCAGGACTAGCGGGAGTATTCACCTACAATGAGCAGTTCTTC
TRBJ2-7 TRBV7-2 medium-sized TRBD2 CASSLLTSGSFEQYF TGTGCCAGCAGCTTATTGACTAGCGGGAGTTTCGAGCAGTACTTC
TRBJ2-1 TRBV11-3 . . CASSTHTYNEQFF TGTGCCAGCAGCACTCATACCTACAATGAGCAGTTCTTC
TRBJ2-7 TRBV11-2 large . CASRAGRGGLDEQYF TGTGCCAGCAGGGCCGGGCGTGGGGGGTTGGACGAGCAGTACTTC
TRBJ1-1 TRBV7-6 . . CASSWNDGVEAFF TGTGCCAGCAGCTGGAACGACGGAGTTGAAGCTTTCTTT
TRBJ2-3 TRBV6-4 few TRBD2 CASSDSASGHTDTQYF TGTGCCAGCAGTGACTCTGCTAGCGGGCACACAGATACGCAGTATTTT
TRBJ1-1 TRBV7-6 . . CASRSGGDTEAFF TGTGCCAGCAGAAGCGGGGGGGACACTGAAGCTTTCTTT
TRBJ1-4 TRBV5-1 . . CASSYRDTSTNEKLFF TGCGCCAGCAGCTACCGGGACACCTCAACTAATGAAAAACTGTTTTTT
TRBJ1-1 TRBV10-3 . . CAISEGGTEAFF TGTGCCATCAGTGAGGGGGGGACTGAAGCTTTCTTT
TRBJ1-1 TRBV10-3 . . CAITPGENTEAFF TGTGCCATCACTCCGGGAGAGAACACTGAAGCTTTCTTT
TRBJ2-5 TRBV20-1 . TRBD1 CSADRGETQYF TGCAGTGCAGACAGGGGAGAGACCCAGTACTTC
TRBJ2-5 TRBV4-1 . TRBD2 CASSQDLSSSGKIQETQYF TGCGCCAGCAGCCAAGATTTATCGTCTAGCGGGAAAATCCAAGAGACCCAGTACTTC
TRBJ1-5 TRBV2 . . CASRTGFLDDQPQHF TGTGCCAGCAGAACAGGGTTTCTGGACGATCAGCCCCAGCATTTT
TRBJ2-1 TRBV7-9 . . CASSFSARDEQFF TGTGCCAGCAGCTTTTCGGCCAGGGATGAGCAGTTCTTC
TRBJ1-5 TRBV27 few . CASSPPGYNQPQHF TGTGCCAGCAGTCCTCCAGGGTACAATCAGCCCCAGCATTTT
TRBJ2-1 TRBV6-4 . . CASSDSRGGYEQFF TGTGCCAGCAGTGACTCGAGAGGTGGCTATGAGCAGTTCTTC
TRBJ2-7 TRBV6-1 once TRBD2 CASSGTSGGAYEQYF TGTGCCAGCAGTGGGACTAGCGGGGGGGCCTACGAGCAGTACTTC
TRBJ2-3 TRBV7-7 . TRBD2 CASSFAGGSPDTQYF TGTGCTAGCAGTTTCGCGGGGGGGAGTCCAGATACGCAGTATTTT
TRBJ1-1 TRBV28 . TRBD1 CASSLDRGRWTFF TGTGCCAGCAGTCTTGACAGGGGGCGTTGGACTTTCTTT
TRBJ2-7 TRBV28 . . CASSRPYEQYF TGTGCCAGCAGCCGTCCCTACGAGCAGTACTTC
TRBJ2-2 TRBV27 . TRBD1 CASSSTGGGTGELFF TGTGCCAGCAGTTCCACAGGGGGAGGCACCGGGGAGCTGTTTTTT
TRBJ2-2 TRBV19 . TRBD1 CASSIMAGGYTGELFF TGTGCCAGTAGTATTATGGCAGGGGGCTACACCGGGGAGCTGTTTTTT
TRBJ2-2 TRBV28 . . CASSSDRFSGSLGELFF TGTGCCAGCAGCAGCGACAGGTTTTCGGGGTCCTTGGGGGAGCTGTTTTTT
TRBJ1-1 TRBV5-1 . . CASSLVGGSNTEAFF TGCGCCAGCAGCTTGGTTGGAGGGTCGAACACTGAAGCTTTCTTT